This TCR beta chain was observed in a study of blood T cell repertoires in COVID-19. Study information: The study drew acute and convalescent COVID-19 samples from the United States, Italy and Spain. T cells, B-cell-depleted T cells, or PBMCs supplied cDNA or gDNA.

Measured with immunoSEQ multiplex PCR; TCRdb has only the in-frame clones, and not every one. In the table there are tens of thousands of clones, around 88% of which are singletons. The CDR3 sequence is 15 residues long. CDR1 is LGHDT and CDR2 is YNNKEL in the germline V gene (reference sequence). V was pared by 1 base and J by 3 bases, with 13 bases between. Patients of the Seattle cohort, enrolled during active infection, were followed longitudinally. The chain combines TRBV3-1 (or the pseudogene TRBV3-2) with TRBJ2-7, with D tentatively TRBD1 (5 bases). The origin of this receptor is a woman between 55 and 75 years old with COVID-19, enrolled during active disease. The specimen was peripheral blood. The CDR3 nucleotides are TGTGCCAGCAGCCAAGGGGCAGGGTCTCTCTACGAGCAGTACTTC. Translating it yields CASSQGAGSLYEQYF.